These 23 T cell receptor beta chains originate from one sample sequenced in a study of CD8 T cells in ankylosing spondylitis. Notes on the study in general: Apparently characteristic of ankylosing spondylitis blood was a TCR beta motif (roughly 8 highly homologous variants).

One entry per CDR3 protein, called by TCRdb with MiXCR from the 5' RACE reads. The sample includes around 130,000 distinct CDR3 sequences, about 15% of them seen just once. These receptors' antigens are unknown. The material sequenced was blood, either unsorted or a sorted T cell fraction (not recorded which). These receptors all stem from a male donor with ankylosing spondylitis.

V usage is TRBV7-6 and J usage is TRBJ1-1; no reliable D call. There are 13 residues in the CDR3. Trimming shortened V by 5 bases and J by 3 bases, and 10 bases separated the two germline ends. The V gene's germline CDR1 is SGHVS and CDR2 FNYEAQ. For the CDR3, the DNA is TGTGCCAGCAGCATGGGTGAGGACACTGAAGCTTTCTTT. Protein sequence: CASSMGEDTEAFF.

This clonotype came up many times. The chain combines TRBV29-1 with TRBJ2-5; possible D gene TRBD1, 6 bases. Deletions cut 4 bases from V and 5 bases from J, with 20 bases between. There are 15 residues in the CDR3. Germline-derived CDR1 and CDR2 are SQVTM and ANQGSEA. Written as DNA, the CDR3 is TGCAGCGTTGTCTTAGCAGGTTTCCAGGGGGAGACCCAGTACTTC. The encoded protein is CSVVLAGFQGETQYF. Full variable domain (missing parts from reference TRBV29-1 and TRBJ2-5): SAVISQKPSRDICQRGTSLTIQCQVDSQVTMMFWYRQQPGQSLTLIATANQGSEATYESGFVIDKFPISRPNLTFSTLTVSNMSPEDSSIYLCSVVLAGFQGETQYFGPGTRLLVL.

This chain joins TRBV20-1 and TRBJ2-7, with 8 nucleotides matching TRBD1. The CDR3 contains 14 residues. Germline-derived CDR1 and CDR2 are DFQATT and SNEGSKA (reference sequence). V trimming: 3 bases; J trimming: 2 bases; junction bases outside the gene matches: 6. DNA of the CDR3: TGCAGTGCTAGTGGGACAGGTCGAGCCTACGAGCAGTACTTC. The encoded protein is CSASGTGRAYEQYF.

This clonotype was picked up a small number of times. The V call is TRBV4-3, the J call TRBJ2-3; weak D call: TRBD2 (5 bases). The CDR3 loop spans 17 amino acids. V was trimmed by 0 bases and J by 2 bases, leaving 15 bases between them. Germline CDR1 reads LGHNA; CDR2 reads YSLEER. The CDR3 region has the DNA TGCGCCAGCAGCCAAGATTCATCCGGACTCAACACAGATACGCAGTATTTT. It translates to CASSQDSSGLNTDTQYF.

This clonotype was found a few times. Here the CDR3 reads CASSPSRDTTYEQYF. As DNA, the CDR3 is TGCGCCAGCAGCCCCTCCCGGGACACCACCTACGAGCAGTACTTC. The V and J genes are TRBV4-1 and TRBJ2-7; possibly TRBD1 for D (6 bases). V gave up 4 bases and J gave up 2 bases, with 15 bases separating them. Germline loops: CDR1 MGHRA, CDR2 YSYEKL. The CDR3 totals 15 residues.

Details on this clonotype: Sequence at one end of the junction differs from germline and may be a read error. The chain is built from TRBV6-1 and TRBJ1-6; D not resolved. The CDR3 extends over 16 amino acids. Germline values: CDR1 MNHNS, CDR2 SASEGT. CDR3 DNA: TGTGCCTGCAGTCCAGGTTTGGGTGGCTATAATTCACCCCTCCACTTT. It translates to CACSPGLGGYNSPLHF.

This clonotype occurred a few times. This rearrangement joins TRBV7-9 to TRBJ2-7, with 11 bases identical to TRBD2. The V segment lost 5 bases and the J segment 4 bases; nucleotides outside the gene matches: 1. Germline V gives CDR1 SEHNR, CDR2 FQNEAQ (reference sequence). This CDR3 has 13 residues. CDR3 amino acids: CASSTSGRYEQYF. The CDR3 DNA sequence: TGTGCCAGCAGCACTAGCGGGAGATACGAGCAGTACTTC.

Only a few counts were recorded for this clonotype. This rearrangement joins TRBV4-2 to TRBJ2-5; 7 bases agree with TRBD2. The CDR3 extends over 15 amino acids. CDR1 and CDR2 (germline): LGHNA, YNFKEQ. With V trimmed by 2 bases and J by 5 bases, 8 bases remained unmatched. CDR3: CASSQSIGLGETQYF. DNA of the CDR3: TGTGCCAGCAGCCAATCAATAGGACTAGGTGAGACCCAGTACTTC.

This clonotype occurred a few times. The V and J genes are TRBV5-1 and TRBJ2-3; TRBD2 matches at 7 bases. The CDR3 covers 14 residues. Germline V gene data show CDR1 as SGHRS and CDR2 as YFSETQ. CDR3 sequence reads: CGTSSGAGTDTQYF. The CDR3 region has the DNA TGCGGGACAAGCAGCGGGGCCGGCACAGATACGCAGTATTTT.

The table lists this clonotype with a few counts. V is TRBV4-1 and J is TRBJ1-6, with D unclear. Germline V gene data show CDR1 as MGHRA and CDR2 as YSYEKL. Between the trimmed V and J ends, which lost 0 bases and 0 bases, there was a span of 9 bases. The CDR3 is 17 residues long. The CDR3 nucleotides read TGCGCCAGCAGCCAAGAGCCCCAGAGCTCCTATAATTCACCCCTCCACTTT. This gives the protein CASSQEPQSSYNSPLHF.

The rearrangement links TRBV4-1 to TRBJ2-1, with TRBD2 matching over 9 bases. CDR1 is MGHRA, CDR2 YSYEKL, per germline. CDR3 length: 15 residues. V lost 0 bases and J lost 16; bases outside the gene matches: 13. The CDR3 DNA follows: TGCGCCAGCAGCCAAGAGACTCGTATAGCGGGAGAGTCATTCTTC. Residues: CASSQETRIAGESFF.

The gene calls are TRBV2 and TRBJ1-5; weak D call: TRBD1 (5 bases). Trimming took 8 bases from V and 2 from J, leaving 13 bases between them. Germline V gene lookup returns CDR1 SNHLY and CDR2 FYNNEI. CDR3 length: 14 residues. Here the CDR3 reads CASAGGIGNQPQHF. CDR3 bases: TGTGCCAGCGCGGGGGGAATTGGCAATCAGCCCCAGCATTTT.

V and J are TRBV10-3 and TRBJ2-7; a possible D gene is TRBD2 (6 bases). The germline V and J ends were trimmed by 9 bases and 4 bases, with 16 bases remaining between them. CDR1 is ENHRY, CDR2 SYGVKD, per germline. CDR3 size: 13 residues. CDR3 amino acids: CAITTGDKYEQYF. The CDR3 DNA sequence: TGTGCCATTACTACGGGAGACAAGTACGAGCAGTACTTC.

Here the CDR3 reads CASSLSRTRGSTDTQYF. The DNA of the CDR3 is TGTGCCAGCAGTTTATCCCGGACTAGGGGGAGCACAGATACGCAGTATTTT. The rearrangement uses TRBV28 and TRBJ2-3, with D possibly being TRBD2 (7 bases). Germline V gene data show CDR1 as MDHEN and CDR2 as SYDVKM. The CDR3 totals 17 residues. V was pared by 1 base and J by 0 bases, with 14 bases between.

The rearrangement uses TRBV20-1 and TRBJ2-1; D remains unclear. This CDR3 has 10 residues. Trimming took off 6 bases at V and 8 bases at J, with 8 bases between the two ends. From germline, CDR1 is DFQATT and CDR2 SNEGSKA (reference sequence). Written as DNA, the CDR3 is TGCAGTGCCACATTCGATGAGCAGTTCTTC. Translating gives CSATFDEQFF.

The V and J genes are TRBV7-3 and TRBJ2-1; 8 bases agree with TRBD2. The CDR3 length is 16 residues. Per germline, CDR1 SGHTA and CDR2 FQGTGA. V was pared by 2 bases and J by 8 bases, with 11 bases of the junction left unmatched. The CDR3 nucleotides read TGTGCCAGCAGCTTACTTGCGGGAGGATCTGAGGATGAGCAGTTCTTC. The encoded protein is CASSLLAGGSEDEQFF.

This clonotype was detected only a few times. V and J are TRBV28 and TRBJ2-3; TRBD1 agrees at 7 bases. Germline V gene data show CDR1 as MDHEN and CDR2 as SYDVKM. V lost 7 bases and J lost 4; bases outside the gene matches: 8. The CDR3 has 14 amino acids. The CDR3 here is CASNGGRGSDTQYF. The DNA of the CDR3 is TGTGCCAGCAATGGTGGCAGGGGGTCAGATACGCAGTATTTT.

The chain has TRBV11-1 and TRBJ2-3; TRBD1 aligns across 12 bases. The CDR3 is made up of 18 amino acids. V lost 3 bases and J lost 1; bases outside the gene matches: 8. Per the germline V gene, CDR1 is SGHAT and CDR2 is FQDESV (reference sequence). The CDR3 reads CASSFGTGGPERTDTQYF. The CDR3 DNA sequence: TGTGCCAGCAGCTTCGGGACAGGGGGCCCTGAGCGCACAGATACGCAGTATTTT.

This clonotype has a handful of counts. This chain links TRBV28 with TRBJ2-3; D not certain. The germline V and J ends were trimmed by 6 bases and 3 bases, with 22 bases remaining between them. CDR1 MDHEN and CDR2 SYDVKM come from the germline V gene. The CDR3 consists of 17 residues. The DNA of the CDR3 is TGTGCCAGCAGATACCTCACCCCCGAACCCGATACAGATACGCAGTATTTT. It translates to CASRYLTPEPDTDTQYF.

This sequence joins TRBV24-1 and TRBJ1-2, with 7 bases matching TRBD1. The V segment lost 5 bases and the J segment 5 bases; nucleotides outside the gene matches: 7. CDR3 length equals 14 residues. Looked up from germline, CDR1 is KGHDR and CDR2 is SFDVKD. CDR3 nucleotide sequence: TGTGCCACCAGTGGTCCGGACAGGTCGTATGGCTACACCTTC. Its translation: CATSGPDRSYGYTF.

The chain links TRBV30 to TRBJ1-2; D might be TRBD1 (6 bases). Trimming cost V 8 bases and J 6 bases, with 13 bases left between them. Germline V gives CDR1 GTSNPN, CDR2 SVGIG (reference sequence). CDR3 size: 11 residues. CDR3: CAGKSGDGYTF. The DNA for the CDR3 is TGTGCCGGAAAATCAGGGGATGGCTACACCTTC.

This chain links TRBV6-1 with TRBJ1-3; no firm D call. The CDR3 consists of 13 residues. CDR1 is MNHNS, CDR2 SASEGT, per germline. With 5 bases removed from V and 2 bases from J, the gap between germline ends came to 7 bases. The DNA for the CDR3 is TGTGCCAGCAGTCCACCAACTGGAAACACCATATATTTT. Amino acids: CASSPPTGNTIYF.

The gene calls are TRBV28 and TRBJ2-1; perhaps TRBD2 as D (6 bases). The CDR3 spans 15 residues. Trimming took off 7 bases at V and 4 bases at J, with 17 bases between the two ends. Germline values: CDR1 MDHEN, CDR2 SYDVKM. CDR3 sequence: CASTLPFGTYNEQFF. CDR3 sequence (DNA): TGTGCCAGCACCCTCCCCTTTGGGACTTACAATGAGCAGTTCTTC. The variable domain in full, completed from reference TRBV28 and TRBJ2-1, reads DVKVTQSSRYLVKRTGEKVFLECVQDMDHENMFWYRQDPGLGLRLIYFSYDVKMKEKGDIPEGYSVSREKKERFSLILESASTNQTSMYLCASTLPFGTYNEQFFGPGTRLTVL.